The clone carrying this T cell receptor (beta chain) was counted a few times. If no ophthalmopathy progression occurred within 18 months, Graves' hyperthyroidism was stable. V shed 2 bases, J shed 1 base, and the junction held 10 bases outside the gene matches. This CDR3 has 16 amino acids. The germline V gene encodes CDR1 DFQATT and CDR2 SNEGSKA (reference sequence). Regions amplified from RNA transcripts were the TCR beta CDR3 regions. In the first-round RT-PCR of the TCR CDR3, the HTBI primer set was used. Each CDR3 protein gets one entry after TCRdb re-called the multiplex PCR reads with MiXCR. Here the sample spans more than 350,000 distinct CDR3 sequences, more than 13% being singletons. The data stem from a study of T cells in Graves' hyperthyroidism and ophthalmopathy. Study as a whole: The blood sample was taken at first diagnosis, before treatment began.

The rearrangement links TRBV20-1 to TRBJ2-7; 8 bases line up with TRBD2. The sample consisted of blood. This clonotype was sampled from a woman in her twenties or thirties with Graves' hyperthyroidism. CDR3 nucleotides: TGCAGTGCTAGATCCCCCGGTAGCGGGGAGTCCTACGAGCAGTACTTC. Translating gives CSARSPGSGESYEQYF.